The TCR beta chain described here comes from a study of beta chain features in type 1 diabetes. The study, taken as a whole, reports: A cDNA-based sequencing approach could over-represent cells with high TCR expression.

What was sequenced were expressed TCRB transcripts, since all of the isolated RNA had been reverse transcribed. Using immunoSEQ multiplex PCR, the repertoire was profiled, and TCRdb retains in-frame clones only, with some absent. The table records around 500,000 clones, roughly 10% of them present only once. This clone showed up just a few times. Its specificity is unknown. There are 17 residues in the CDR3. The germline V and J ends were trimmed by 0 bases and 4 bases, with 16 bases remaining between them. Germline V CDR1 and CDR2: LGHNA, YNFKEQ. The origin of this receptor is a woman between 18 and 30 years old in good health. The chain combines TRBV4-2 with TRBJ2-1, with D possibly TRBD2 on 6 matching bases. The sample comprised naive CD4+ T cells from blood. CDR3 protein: CASSQDRERGNYNEQFF. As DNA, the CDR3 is TGTGCCAGCAGCCAAGATAGGGAACGGGGGAATTACAATGAGCAGTTCTTC.